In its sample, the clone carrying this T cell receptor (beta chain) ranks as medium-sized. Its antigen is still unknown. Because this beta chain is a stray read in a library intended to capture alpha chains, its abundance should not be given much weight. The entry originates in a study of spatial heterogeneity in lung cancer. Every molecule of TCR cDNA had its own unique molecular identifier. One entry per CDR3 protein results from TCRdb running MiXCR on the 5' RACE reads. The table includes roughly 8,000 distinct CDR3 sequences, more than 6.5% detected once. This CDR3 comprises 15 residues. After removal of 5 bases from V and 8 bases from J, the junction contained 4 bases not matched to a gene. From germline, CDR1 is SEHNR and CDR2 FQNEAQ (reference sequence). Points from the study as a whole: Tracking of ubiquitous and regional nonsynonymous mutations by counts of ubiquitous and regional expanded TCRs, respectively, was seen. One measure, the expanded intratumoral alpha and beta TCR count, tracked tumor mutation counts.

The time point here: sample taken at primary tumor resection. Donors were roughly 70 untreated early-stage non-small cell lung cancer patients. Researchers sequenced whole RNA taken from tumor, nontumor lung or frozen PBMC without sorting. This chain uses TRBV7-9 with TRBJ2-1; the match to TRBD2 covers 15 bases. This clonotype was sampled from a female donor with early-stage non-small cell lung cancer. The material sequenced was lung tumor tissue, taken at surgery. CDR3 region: CASSRTSGRVDEQFF. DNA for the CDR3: TGTGCCAGCAGCCGGACTAGCGGGAGGGTTGATGAGCAGTTCTTC.